This T cell receptor beta chain was found in a study of blood T cell repertoires in COVID-19. Here immunoSEQ multiplex PCR was the method, and the copy in TCRdb shows in-frame clones only, minus some. The data hold just over 150,000 clones, with around 80% observed a single time. Germline V gene lookup returns CDR1 SGHTA and CDR2 FQGNSA. Deletions cut 5 bases from V and 0 bases from J, with 17 bases between. The CDR3 covers 16 residues. This chain uses TRBV7-2 with TRBJ2-7; D is possibly TRBD1 (5 bases). Sequencing was carried out using peripheral blood. This clonotype was sampled from a woman of 80 years or more with acute or convalescent COVID-19. The CDR3 DNA reads TGTGCCAGCAGCGGCGATGCTGACAGCTCCTCCTACGAGCAGTACTTC. The encoded protein is CASSGDADSSSYEQYF.